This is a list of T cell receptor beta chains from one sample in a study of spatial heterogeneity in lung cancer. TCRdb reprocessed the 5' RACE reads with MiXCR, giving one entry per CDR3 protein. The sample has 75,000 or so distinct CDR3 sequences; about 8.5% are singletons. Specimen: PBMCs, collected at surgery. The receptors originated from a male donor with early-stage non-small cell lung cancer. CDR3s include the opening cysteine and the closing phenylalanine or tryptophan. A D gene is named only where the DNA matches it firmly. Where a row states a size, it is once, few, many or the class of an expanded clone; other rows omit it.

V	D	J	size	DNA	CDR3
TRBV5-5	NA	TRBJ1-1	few	TGTGCCAGCAGCTTGGGGGTGGGCTACACTGAAGCTTTCTTT	CASSLGVGYTEAFF
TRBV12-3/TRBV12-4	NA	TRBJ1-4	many	TGTGCCAGCAGTTTTGGGGACGATGAAAAACTGTTTTTT	CASSFGDDEKLFF
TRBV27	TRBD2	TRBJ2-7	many	TGTGCCAGCAGTTCTTTAGCGGGAGGGTCCTACGAGCAGTACTTC	CASSSLAGGSYEQYF
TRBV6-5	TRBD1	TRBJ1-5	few	TGTGCCAGCAGTCGGGCAGGGGGTAACAATCAGCCCCAGCATTTT	CASSRAGGNNQPQHF
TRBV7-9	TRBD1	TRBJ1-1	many	TGTGCCAGCAGCAGCCGGGACAGGGGTCGGCCTGAAGCTTTCTTT	CASSSRDRGRPEAFF
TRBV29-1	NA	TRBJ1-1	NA	TGCAGCGGTACTCTCGGGTCTGAAGCTTTCTTT	CSGTLGSEAFF
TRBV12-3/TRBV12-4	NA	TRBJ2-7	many	TGTGCCAGCAGTCTAGCGCCTACCTACGAGCAGTACTTC	CASSLAPTYEQYF
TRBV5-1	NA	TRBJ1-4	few	TGCGCCAGCAGAGTAACCGGCGAGGGGGGAAAACTGTTTTTT	CASRVTGEGGKLFF
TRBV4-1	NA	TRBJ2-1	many	TGCGCCAGCAGCCAAGTTTATCGGGGACAACCCTACAATGAGCAGTTCTTC	CASSQVYRGQPYNEQFF
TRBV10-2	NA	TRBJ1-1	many	TGCGCCAGCACCACCCCGGCCTCGAACACTGAAGCTTTCTTT	CASTTPASNTEAFF
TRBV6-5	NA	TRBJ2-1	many	TGTGCCAGCAGTCAGGCTGATTACAATGAGCAGTTCTTC	CASSQADYNEQFF
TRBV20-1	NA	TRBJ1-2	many	TGCAGTGTGGGCGAGAACTATGGCTACACCTTC	CSVGENYGYTF
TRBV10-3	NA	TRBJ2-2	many	TGTGCCATCGGACAGTCCGGGGAGCTGTTTTTT	CAIGQSGELFF
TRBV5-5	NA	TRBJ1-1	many	TGTGCCAGCAGCTTGGAACAGATGAACACTGAAGCTTTCTTT	CASSLEQMNTEAFF
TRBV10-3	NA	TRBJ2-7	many	TGTGCCATCAGGGGGCAGGAGCAGTACGAGCAGTACTTC	CAIRGQEQYEQYF
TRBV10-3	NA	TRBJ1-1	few	TGTGCCATCAGTGTTGGAGGTTTGAACACTGAAGCTTTCTTT	CAISVGGLNTEAFF
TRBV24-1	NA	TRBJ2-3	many	TGTGCCACCAGTGATTTCAGCACAGATACGCAGTATTTT	CATSDFSTDTQYF
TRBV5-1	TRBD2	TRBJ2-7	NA	TGCGCCAGCAGCTTGGCCAGCGGGAATGGCGAGCAGTACTTC	CASSLASGNGEQYF
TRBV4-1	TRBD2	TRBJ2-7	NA	TGCGCCAGCAGCCCTTTTACTAGCGGTACTTCCTACGAGCAGTACTTC	CASSPFTSGTSYEQYF
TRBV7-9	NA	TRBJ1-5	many	TGTGCCAGCAGCCCCCAAGACCTGGGAGGCAATCAGCCCCAGCATTTT	CASSPQDLGGNQPQHF
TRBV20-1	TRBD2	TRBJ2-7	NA	TGCAGTGCTAGTTTAGCGGGTGAGCAGTACTTC	CSASLAGEQYF
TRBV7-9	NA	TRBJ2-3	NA	TGTGCCAGCAGCAGTAGACAGGCGGATACGCAGTATTTT	CASSSRQADTQYF
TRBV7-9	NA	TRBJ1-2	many	TGTGCCAGCAGCTCCGAGCCCCGTTTAGGGCTCATAGCTGGCTACACCTTC	CASSSEPRLGLIAGYTF
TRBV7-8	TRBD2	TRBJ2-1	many	TGTGCCAGCAGTAGAGTTAGCGGGAGTGTCTATGAGCAGTTCTTC	CASSRVSGSVYEQFF
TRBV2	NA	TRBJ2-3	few	TGTGCCAGCAGACAGACGGTGGTCGCAGATACGCAGTATTTT	CASRQTVVADTQYF
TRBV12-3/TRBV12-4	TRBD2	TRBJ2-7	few	TGTGCCAGCAGTTCTGGGACTAGCGGATACGAGCAGTACTTC	CASSSGTSGYEQYF
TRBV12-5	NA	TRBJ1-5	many	TGTGCTAGTGGTTTGCTATTCCAGGGGTTAAACCAGCCCCAGCATTTT	CASGLLFQGLNQPQHF
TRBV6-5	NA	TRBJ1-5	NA	TGTGCCAGCACCCCGGGGGGACAACATAGCAATCAGCCCCAGCATTTT	CASTPGGQHSNQPQHF
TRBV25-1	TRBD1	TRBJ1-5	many	TGTGCCAGCAGTGACAGGGGGCAGCCCCAGCATTTT	CASSDRGQPQHF
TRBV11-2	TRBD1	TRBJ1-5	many	TGTGCCAGCAGCCGGACAGGTTCTAATCAGCCCCAGCATTTT	CASSRTGSNQPQHF
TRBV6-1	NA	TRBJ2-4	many	TGTGCCAGCAGTGATTTCACCGGAGGGACGTACATTCAGTACTTC	CASSDFTGGTYIQYF
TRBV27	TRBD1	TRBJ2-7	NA	TGTGCCAGCAGGAGACAGGGCCCAAGCTCCTACGAGCAGTACTTC	CASRRQGPSSYEQYF
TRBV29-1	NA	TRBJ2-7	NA	TGCAGCGCGGATCAGCAGTACTTC	CSADQQYF
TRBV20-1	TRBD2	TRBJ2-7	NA	TGCAGTGCTAGGAGTCTAGCGGCTCCCTACGAGCAGTACTTC	CSARSLAAPYEQYF
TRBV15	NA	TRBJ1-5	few	TGTGCCACCAGCAGAGATTTTCGGCCCCAGCATTTT	CATSRDFRPQHF
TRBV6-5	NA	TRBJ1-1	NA	TGTGCCAGCAGTTACTCGAGGGACAAGGACGCTTTCTTT	CASSYSRDKDAFF
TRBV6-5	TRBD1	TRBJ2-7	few	TGTGCCAGCAGTTTCACCGGGACAGGGAGGCCCGAGCAGTACTTC	CASSFTGTGRPEQYF
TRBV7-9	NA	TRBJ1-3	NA	TGTGCCAGCAGCTTCTCCGATGGAAACACCATATATTTT	CASSFSDGNTIYF
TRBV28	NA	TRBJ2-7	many	TGTGCCAGCAGTTCCTACGGGACACTCTCCTACGAGCAGTACTTC	CASSSYGTLSYEQYF
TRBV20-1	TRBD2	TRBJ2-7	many	TGCAGTGCTAGAGACCCGGGACTAGCGGGCTCCTACGAGCAGTACTTC	CSARDPGLAGSYEQYF
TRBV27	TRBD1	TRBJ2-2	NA	TGTGCCAGCAGATTGCCGGGACAGGGGACCGGGGAGCTGTTTTTT	CASRLPGQGTGELFF
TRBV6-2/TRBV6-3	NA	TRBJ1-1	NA	TGTGCCAGCAGTTACTCGAAGGACTACTACACTGAAGCTTTCTTT	CASSYSKDYYTEAFF
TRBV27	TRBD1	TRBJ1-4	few	TGTGCCAGCAGCCAAACAGGGGGTGAAAAACTGTTTTTT	CASSQTGGEKLFF
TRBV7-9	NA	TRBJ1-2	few	TGTGCCAGCAGCACCTATGTAGGGCAGGGCTATGGCTACACCTTC	CASSTYVGQGYGYTF